Presented here are 8 T cell receptor beta chains from one specimen sequenced in a study of blood T cell repertoires in COVID-19. This table comes from immunoSEQ multiplex PCR, and its TCRdb copy is limited to in-frame clones, with some not included. The data show fewer than 35,000 clones, roughly 90% seen once. The sample taken for sequencing was peripheral blood. These receptors all come from a man aged 60 to 69 with acute or convalescent COVID-19.

This chain joins TRBV3-1 (or the pseudogene TRBV3-2) and TRBJ2-1, with 7 bases that match TRBD1. There are 17 residues in the CDR3. Trimming removed 2 bases from V and 0 bases from J; junction bases left unmatched: 7. Germline CDR1 and CDR2: LGHDT and YNNKEL (reference sequence). CDR3 loop: CASSQLTGAFSYNEQFF. In DNA form, the CDR3 reads TGTGCCAGCAGCCAACTTACAGGGGCCTTCTCCTACAATGAGCAGTTCTTC.

V and J are TRBV2 and TRBJ2-1, with D perhaps TRBD1 (6 bases). In germline, CDR1 is SNHLY, CDR2 FYNNEI. CDR3 length: 15 residues. Trimming shortened V by 3 bases and J by 4 bases, and 13 bases separated the two germline ends. CDR3 DNA: TGTGCCAGCAGTGAGACAGGCCTCAGGTACAATGAGCAGTTCTTC. It codes for CASSETGLRYNEQFF. Complete variable domain (other parts from reference TRBV2 and TRBJ2-1): EPEVTQTPSHQVTQMGQEVILRCVPISNHLYFYWYRQILGQKVEFLVSFYNNEISEKSEIFDDQFSVERPDGSNFTLKIRSTKLEDSAMYFCASSETGLRYNEQFFGPGTRLTVL.

The CDR3 reads CASSRGLVSYEQYF. The DNA for the CDR3 is TGCGCCAGCAGCCGAGGACTAGTAAGCTACGAGCAGTACTTC. J is TRBJ2-7 and V is TRBV4-1; 7 nucleotides align to TRBD2. J gave up 3 bases and V 4 bases, and 6 bases lay outside the gene matches. Germline loops: CDR1 MGHRA, CDR2 YSYEKL. CDR3 length: 14 residues.

The CDR3 nucleotides read TGTGCCAGCAGCTTTCGGAGGATAGCGGGAACCTCCCTCTACAATGAGCAGTTCTTC. It translates to CASSFRRIAGTSLYNEQFF. This chain joins TRBV7-8 and TRBJ2-1, with TRBD2 matching 8 bases. The CDR3 is made up of 19 amino acids. Germline V gene lookup returns CDR1 SGHVS and CDR2 FQNEAQ. The V and J ends lost 3 bases and 3 bases, in that order; junction bases with no gene match: 16.

The rearrangement joins TRBV18 to TRBJ1-1; D is ambiguous. Trimming took 3 bases from V and 2 from J, leaving 7 bases between them. Germline loops: CDR1 KGHSH, CDR2 LQKENI. This CDR3 has 13 amino acids. The CDR3 region is CASSPTANTEAFF. CDR3 bases: TGTGCCAGCTCACCTACAGCAAACACTGAAGCTTTCTTT.

The chain carries TRBV28 and TRBJ1-2; perhaps TRBD1 as D (6 bases). V was shortened by 3 bases and J by 2 bases, with 10 bases between the two germline ends. The CDR3 totals 14 residues. The germline gives CDR1 MDHEN, CDR2 SYDVKM. This CDR3 is CASSFPGENYGYTF. The CDR3, as DNA: TGTGCCAGCAGTTTCCCAGGGGAGAACTATGGCTACACCTTC.

This chain uses TRBV15 with TRBJ2-1; 16 nucleotides align to TRBD2. The CDR3 consists of 17 residues. Germline V CDR1 and CDR2: LNHNV, YYDKDF (reference sequence). Trimming at V came to 0 bases and at J to 8 bases, leaving 4 bases not matched to a gene. The DNA of the CDR3 is TGTGCCACCAGCAGAGACGGGACTAGCGGGAGGGGAGATGAGCAGTTCTTC. Residues: CATSRDGTSGRGDEQFF.

The genes are TRBV11-3 and TRBJ1-6; D is undetermined. Trimming stripped 1 base from V and 8 bases from J, with 6 bases between. The CDR3 extends over 13 amino acids. CDR1 is SGHNT and CDR2 is YENEEA in the germline V gene. The CDR3 DNA is TGTGCCAGCAGCTTAGTCGGGGATTCACCCCTCCACTTT. This encodes CASSLVGDSPLHF.